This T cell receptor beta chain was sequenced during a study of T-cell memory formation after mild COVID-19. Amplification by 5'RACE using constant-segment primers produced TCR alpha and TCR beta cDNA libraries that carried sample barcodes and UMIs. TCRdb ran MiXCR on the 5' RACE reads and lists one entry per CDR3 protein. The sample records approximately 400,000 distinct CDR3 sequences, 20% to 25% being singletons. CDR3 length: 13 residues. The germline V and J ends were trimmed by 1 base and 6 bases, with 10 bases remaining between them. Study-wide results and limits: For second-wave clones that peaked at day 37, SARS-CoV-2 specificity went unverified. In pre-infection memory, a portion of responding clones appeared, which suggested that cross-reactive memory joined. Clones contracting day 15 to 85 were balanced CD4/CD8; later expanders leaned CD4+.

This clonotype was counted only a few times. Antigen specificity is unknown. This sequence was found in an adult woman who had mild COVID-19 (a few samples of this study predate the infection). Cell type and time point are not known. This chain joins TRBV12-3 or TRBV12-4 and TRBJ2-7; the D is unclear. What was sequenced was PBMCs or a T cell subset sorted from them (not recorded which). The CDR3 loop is CASSLVERSEQYF. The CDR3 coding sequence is TGTGCCAGCAGTTTAGTGGAGAGATCCGAGCAGTACTTC.